These 28 T cell receptor beta chains were sequenced from one sample in a study of T-cell reconstitution after alpha-beta-depleted transplantation in children. Construction of the TCRbeta library involved unique molecular identifiers. In TCRdb, the PCR reads were re-called with MiXCR into one record per CDR3 protein. The sample gives 400,000 to 450,000 distinct CDR3 sequences, 43% of which show up once; 27% is in the top ten. The specimen comprised PBMCs, sampled before TCRalphabeta/CD19-depleted stem cell transplant. These receptors were obtained from a girl under 10 years old with aplastic anemia, due to receive a stem cell transplant.

This clonotype was recorded many times. The chain has TRBV20-1 and TRBJ2-5; a weak D match, TRBD1 (5 bases). The CDR3 sequence is 13 residues long. V lost 3 bases, J lost 7 bases, and 15 bases lay in between. The germline gives CDR1 DFQATT, CDR2 SNEGSKA (reference sequence). The CDR3 region has the DNA TGCAGTGCTAGGGGGCGTGGCCCAGGGACCCAGTACTTC. This translates into CSARGRGPGTQYF.

This clonotype was recorded at least ten times. CDR3 nucleotide sequence: TGTGCCAGCAGTTACCCGGGCATTGAGCAGTTCTTC. Amino acid sequence: CASSYPGIEQFF. The rearrangement uses TRBV6-5 and TRBJ2-1; no firm D call. CDR1 and CDR2 (germline): MNHEY, SVGAGI. With 2 bases removed from V and 9 bases from J, the gap between germline ends came to 8 bases. The CDR3 has 12 residues.

The chain recombines TRBV19 with TRBJ1-1; D not resolved. The CDR3 runs 14 residues. V lost 6 bases to trimming and J lost 1 base, with 12 bases between them. Germline V gene lookup returns CDR1 LNHDA and CDR2 SQIVND (reference sequence). CDR3 nucleotide sequence: TGTGCCAGTAGCACCGGGATGGGGAACACTGAAGCTTTCTTT. Translated: CASSTGMGNTEAFF.

This clonotype was recorded only once. This chain connects TRBV12-3 or TRBV12-4 to TRBJ2-3; 7 bases map to TRBD2. This CDR3 region has 16 residues. Germline trimming cut 5 bases from V and 7 bases from J; bases unmatched to any gene: 15. In nucleotides, the CDR3 is TGTGCCAGCAGTCCTCCCCCCCCAGGGAGGGGAAATACGCAGTATTTT. This codes for CASSPPPPGRGNTQYF.

The gene calls are TRBV20-1 and TRBJ2-3; 7 nucleotides agree with TRBD2. The junction had 12 bases not matched to a gene; V was cut back by 5 bases and J by 1 base. The V gene's germline CDR1 is DFQATT and CDR2 SNEGSKA (reference sequence). The CDR3 runs to 16 residues. CDR3 nucleotide sequence: TGCAGTGCTCCCCTGGGAGCGGGAACCGGCACAGATACGCAGTATTTT. Amino acids: CSAPLGAGTGTDTQYF.

This clonotype was counted between two and nine times. The V gene is TRBV12-3 or TRBV12-4, the J gene TRBJ2-3, with a weak D call TRBD2 (6 bases). V lost 5 bases to trimming and J lost 2 bases, with 14 bases between them. The CDR3 has 15 residues. The chain's CDR3 is CASSPPSDLTDTQYF. Written as DNA, the CDR3 is TGTGCCAGCAGTCCCCCTAGCGACCTCACAGATACGCAGTATTTT.

This clonotype appeared a single time. The chain has TRBV7-9 and TRBJ2-7; 8 nucleotides match TRBD1. J gave up 5 bases and V 8 bases, and 5 bases lay outside the gene matches. Germline V gives CDR1 SEHNR, CDR2 FQNEAQ (reference sequence). The CDR3 covers 12 residues. In DNA, the CDR3 is TGTGCCAGCCGGACAGGGCTCGACGAGCAGTACTTC. Translation: CASRTGLDEQYF.

This clonotype was seen a few times. This chain uses TRBV20-1 with TRBJ2-5; 12 positions agree with TRBD2. This CDR3 region has 15 residues. Losses at the gene ends were 6 bases for V and 0 bases for J; bases not matched to a gene: 5. Germline values: CDR1 DFQATT, CDR2 SNEGSKA (reference sequence). The CDR3 nucleotides are TGCAGTGCAACGACTAGCGGGAGATACCAAGAGACCCAGTACTTC. Encoded protein: CSATTSGRYQETQYF.

This clonotype is medium-sized within its sample. The J gene is TRBJ2-1, the V gene TRBV12-3 or TRBV12-4; D is perhaps TRBD1 (6 bases). The CDR3 length is 14 residues. V was trimmed by 5 bases and J by 9 bases, leaving 17 bases between them. CDR3 protein: CASSLRTAASEQFF. The CDR3, as DNA: TGTGCCAGCAGTCTCCGGACAGCCGCCAGTGAGCAGTTCTTC.

Ten or more counts support this clonotype. This sequence joins TRBV7-2 and TRBJ2-7; D uncertain. Trimming took off 1 base at V and 6 bases at J, with 10 bases between the two ends. The CDR3 is made up of 13 amino acids. Germline loops: CDR1 SGHTA, CDR2 FQGNSA. The CDR3: CASSLEGHGEQYF. CDR3 nucleotide sequence: TGTGCCAGCAGCTTAGAAGGCCATGGCGAGCAGTACTTC.

This clonotype appeared many times. The V and J genes are TRBV29-1 and TRBJ2-1; D could derive from TRBD1 or TRBD2 (6 bases each). Germline V gene lookup returns CDR1 SQVTM and CDR2 ANQGSEA. This CDR3 spans 12 amino acids. Trimming pared 6 bases from V and 8 bases from J, leaving 14 bases between. CDR3 region: CSVGGPLDEQFF. The DNA for the CDR3 is TGCAGCGTCGGGGGCCCTCTGGATGAGCAGTTCTTC.

Details on this clonotype: At one end, the junction sequence differs from germline, possibly due to a read error. The chain carries TRBV12-3 or TRBV12-4 and TRBJ2-5; D perhaps matches TRBD1 (6 bases). This CDR3 spans 18 amino acids. CDR3 nucleotides: TGTACCAGCAGTTTAGCGTTGGGCCTGACAGGTCTAAGGGAGACCCAGTACTTC. Translation gives CTSSLALGLTGLRETQYF.

This chain connects TRBV5-1 to TRBJ1-1; TRBD1 aligns across 8 bases. The CDR3 has 14 residues. Germline V gives CDR1 SGHRS, CDR2 YFSETQ. V dropped 4 bases and J dropped 5; count of bases not matched to a gene: 7. The CDR3 is CASSPSRGLTEAFF. DNA for the CDR3: TGCGCCAGCAGCCCGAGCAGGGGGCTTACTGAAGCTTTCTTT.

This clonotype was counted at least ten times. The V call is TRBV5-1, the J call TRBJ2-7; TRBD2 might be the D (5 bases). The CDR3 spans 14 residues. The ends were cut back, 3 bases at V and 0 bases at J, with 10 bases in the middle. From germline, CDR1 is SGHRS and CDR2 YFSETQ. DNA of the CDR3: TGCGCCAGCAGCTGGACGGGGAGCTCCTACGAGCAGTACTTC. Translating gives CASSWTGSSYEQYF.

CDR3 protein: CASSEALLGTEAFF. DNA for the CDR3: TGTGCCAGCAGTGAAGCGCTTCTGGGGACTGAAGCTTTCTTT. The rearrangement links TRBV2 to TRBJ1-1, with unresolved D. The germline V gene has CDR1 SNHLY and CDR2 FYNNEI. The ends were cut back, 0 bases at V and 5 bases at J, with 10 bases in the middle. CDR3 size: 14 residues. The entire variable domain, with the rest obtained from reference TRBV2 and TRBJ1-1, is as follows: EPEVTQTPSHQVTQMGQEVILRCVPISNHLYFYWYRQILGQKVEFLVSFYNNEISEKSEIFDDQFSVERPDGSNFTLKIRSTKLEDSAMYFCASSEALLGTEAFFGQGTRLTVV.

This chain uses TRBV20-1 with TRBJ2-2, with D possibly being TRBD1 (6 bases). This CDR3 spans 14 amino acids. The germline V and J ends were trimmed by 1 base and 5 bases, with 11 bases remaining between them. Germline CDR1 is DFQATT and CDR2 is SNEGSKA (reference sequence). This CDR3 is CSARGTAPTGELFF. Written as DNA, the CDR3 is TGCAGTGCTAGAGGGACAGCCCCAACCGGGGAGCTGTTTTTT.

This clonotype was detected ten times or more. The chain recombines TRBV5-6 with TRBJ1-1, with 10 bases matching TRBD1. This CDR3 contains 14 residues. Germline CDR1 SGHDT, CDR2 YYEEEE. With 0 bases clipped from V and 7 bases from J, the junction kept 3 bases outside the gene matches. CDR3 nucleotides: TGTGCCAGCAGCTTGGGACAGGGGGCGAGTGAAGCTTTCTTT. It is translated as CASSLGQGASEAFF.

There are a few counts of this clonotype. The chain combines TRBV6-5 with TRBJ1-2, with D unclear. Germline loops: CDR1 MNHEY, CDR2 SVGAGI. This CDR3 region has 13 residues. Deletions cut 3 bases from V and 3 bases from J, with 8 bases between. The CDR3 is CASSYSWDYGYTF. CDR3 coding DNA: TGTGCCAGCAGTTATTCCTGGGACTATGGCTACACCTTC.

V usage is TRBV4-1 and J usage is TRBJ1-2, with 8 bases aligning to TRBD1. There are 15 residues in the CDR3. Germline V CDR1 and CDR2: MGHRA, YSYEKL. V dropped 1 base and J dropped 6; count of bases not matched to a gene: 7. CDR3: CASSQVDRAVDGYTF. CDR3 DNA sequence: TGCGCCAGCAGCCAAGTGGACAGGGCGGTCGATGGCTACACCTTC.

This clonotype has only one observation. The V and J genes are TRBV28 and TRBJ2-7; 8 bases align to TRBD2. Germline CDR1 MDHEN, CDR2 SYDVKM. Unmatched junction bases numbered 7, after V lost 2 bases and J lost 7 bases. This CDR3 contains 14 residues. CDR3 bases: TGTGCCAGCAGTTTAACCGGGACTAGGCGGGAGCAGTACTTC. Protein sequence: CASSLTGTRREQYF. Complete variable domain (other parts from reference TRBV28 and TRBJ2-7): DVKVTQSSRYLVKRTGEKVFLECVQDMDHENMFWYRQDPGLGLRLIYFSYDVKMKEKGDIPEGYSVSREKKERFSLILESASTNQTSMYLCASSLTGTRREQYFGPGTRLTVT.

This clonotype was counted between two and nine times. The chain has TRBV5-6 and TRBJ2-7; 11 positions match TRBD2. V shed 1 base, J shed 4 bases, and the junction held 1 base outside the gene matches. The CDR3 sequence is 14 residues long. CDR1 and CDR2 (germline): SGHDT, YYEEEE. DNA for the CDR3: TGTGCCAGCAGCTTGACTAGCGGGAGATACGAGCAGTACTTC. Its protein product is CASSLTSGRYEQYF.

This clonotype was seen a handful of times. The chain joins TRBV4-1 to TRBJ2-7, with 7 bases fitting TRBD2. Trimming removed 4 bases from V and 1 base from J; junction bases left unmatched: 10. Germline V gene lookup returns CDR1 MGHRA and CDR2 YSYEKL. There are 16 residues in the CDR3. CDR3 nucleotides: TGCGCCAGCAGCCCAGCTCTGACGGGGGGATCCTACGAGCAGTACTTC. Translation: CASSPALTGGSYEQYF.

Written as DNA, the CDR3 is TGTGCCAGCCATGGAGCGGGAGAGACCCAGTACTTC. The encoded protein is CASHGAGETQYF. V usage is TRBV5-4 and J usage is TRBJ2-5; D possibly corresponds to TRBD2 (6 bases). The CDR3 has 12 amino acids. V shed 7 bases and J shed 4 bases, with 11 bases lying between them. Germline V lookup: CDR1 SGHNT, CDR2 YYREEE (reference sequence).

The chain uses TRBV6-2 or TRBV6-3 and TRBJ2-1, with D possibly TRBD1 on 6 matching bases. Germline V gene data show CDR1 as MNHEY and CDR2 as SVGEGT. V lost 7 bases and J 4 bases, leaving 17 bases between the germline ends. The CDR3 consists of 15 residues. CDR3 bases: TGTGCCAGCACCTCGGGCAGGGGTGGTTACAATGAGCAGTTCTTC. It is translated as CASTSGRGGYNEQFF.

With respect to this clonotype: A read error may account for a junction end that differs from germline. The V call is TRBV9, the J call TRBJ2-1; 13 nucleotides match TRBD2. Germline lookup yields CDR1 SGDLS and CDR2 YYNGEE. CDR3 size: 18 residues. CDR3 region: CASSVGLAGMSSSNEQFF. For the CDR3, the DNA is TGTGCCAGCAGCGTGGGACTAGCGGGAATGAGCTCCTCCAATGAGCAGTTCTTC. The entire variable domain, with the rest obtained from reference TRBV9 and TRBJ2-1, is as follows: DSGVTQTPKHLITATGQRVTLRCSPRSGDLSVYWYQQSLDQGLQFLIQYYNGEERAKGNILERFSAQQFPDLHSELNLSSLELGDSALYFCASSVGLAGMSSSNEQFFGPGTRLTVL.

V and J are TRBV19 and TRBJ2-7; D remains ambiguous. Germline V gene lookup returns CDR1 LNHDA and CDR2 SQIVND (reference sequence). The CDR3 consists of 12 residues. Between the trimmed V and J ends, which lost 5 bases and 4 bases, there was a span of 9 bases. The CDR3 nucleotides are TGTGCCAGTAGTGGCCGGCCGTACGAGCAGTACTTC. Translation gives CASSGRPYEQYF.

The chain joins TRBV12-3 or TRBV12-4 to TRBJ1-4; 9 bases match TRBD1. This CDR3 spans 14 amino acids. V trimming: 5 bases; J trimming: 10 bases; junction bases outside the gene matches: 8. This CDR3 reads CASSPSDRGGKLFF. The CDR3 coding sequence is TGTGCCAGCAGTCCATCGGACAGGGGTGGAAAACTGTTTTTT.

The V and J genes are TRBV5-1 and TRBJ2-5, with D unclear. Looked up from germline, CDR1 is SGHRS and CDR2 is YFSETQ. Trimming cost V 7 bases and J 4 bases, with 11 bases left between them. The CDR3 is 12 residues long. CDR3 protein: CASPDNGETQYF. The CDR3 nucleotides read TGCGCCAGCCCCGACAACGGAGAGACCCAGTACTTC. Based on the CDR3 plus reference TRBV5-1 and TRBJ2-5, the full variable domain is KAGVTQTPRYLIKTRGQQVTLSCSPISGHRSVSWYQQTPGQGLQFLFEYFSETQRNKGNFPGRFSGRQFSNSRSEMNVSTLELGDSALYLCASPDNGETQYFGPGTRLLVL.